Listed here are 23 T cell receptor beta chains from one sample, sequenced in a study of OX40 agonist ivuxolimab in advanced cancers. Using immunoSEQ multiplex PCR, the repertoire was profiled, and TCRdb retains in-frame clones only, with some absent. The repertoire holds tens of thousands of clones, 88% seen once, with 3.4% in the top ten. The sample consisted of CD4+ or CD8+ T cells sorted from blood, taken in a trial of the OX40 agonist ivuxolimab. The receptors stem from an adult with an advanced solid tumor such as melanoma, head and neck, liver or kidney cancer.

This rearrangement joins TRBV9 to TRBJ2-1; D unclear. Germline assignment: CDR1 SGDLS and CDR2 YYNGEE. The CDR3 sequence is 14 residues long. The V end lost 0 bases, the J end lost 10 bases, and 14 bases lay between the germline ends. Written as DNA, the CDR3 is TGTGCCAGCAGCGTAGCTTGGGGAAAGGAGGAGCAGTTCTTC. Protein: CASSVAWGKEEQFF.

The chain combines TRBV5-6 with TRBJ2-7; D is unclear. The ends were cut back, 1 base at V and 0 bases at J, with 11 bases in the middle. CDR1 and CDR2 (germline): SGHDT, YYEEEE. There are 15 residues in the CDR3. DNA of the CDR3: TGTGCCAGCAGCTTGTTTTCTGGGATCTCCTACGAGCAGTACTTC. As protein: CASSLFSGISYEQYF.

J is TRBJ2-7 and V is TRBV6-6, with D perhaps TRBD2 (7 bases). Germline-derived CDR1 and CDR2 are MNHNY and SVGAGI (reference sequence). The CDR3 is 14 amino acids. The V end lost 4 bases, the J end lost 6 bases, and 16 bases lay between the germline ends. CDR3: CASSSRGRGGEQYF. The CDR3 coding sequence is TGTGCCAGCAGTTCTCGGGGTAGGGGGGGCGAGCAGTACTTC.

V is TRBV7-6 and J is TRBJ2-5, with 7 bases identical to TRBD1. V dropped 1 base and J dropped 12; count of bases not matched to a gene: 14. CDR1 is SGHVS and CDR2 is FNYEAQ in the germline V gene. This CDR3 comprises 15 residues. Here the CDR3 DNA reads TGTGCCAGCAGCTTAGAAGCTGGGAAACGACAGGGAGAGTACTTC. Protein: CASSLEAGKRQGEYF.

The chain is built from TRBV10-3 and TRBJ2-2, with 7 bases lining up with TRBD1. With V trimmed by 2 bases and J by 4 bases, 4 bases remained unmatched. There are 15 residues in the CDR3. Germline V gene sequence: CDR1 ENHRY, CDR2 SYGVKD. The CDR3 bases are TGTGCCATCAGTGAGACAGGGGCTGGCACCGGGGAGCTGTTTTTT. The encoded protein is CAISETGAGTGELFF.

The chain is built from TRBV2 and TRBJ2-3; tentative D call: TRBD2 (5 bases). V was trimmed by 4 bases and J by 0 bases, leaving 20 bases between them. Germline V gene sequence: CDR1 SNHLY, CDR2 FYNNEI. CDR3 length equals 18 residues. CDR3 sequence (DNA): TGTGCCAGCAGTGTTCTCGGGAAGACTGGTACTAGCACAGATACGCAGTATTTT. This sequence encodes CASSVLGKTGTSTDTQYF.

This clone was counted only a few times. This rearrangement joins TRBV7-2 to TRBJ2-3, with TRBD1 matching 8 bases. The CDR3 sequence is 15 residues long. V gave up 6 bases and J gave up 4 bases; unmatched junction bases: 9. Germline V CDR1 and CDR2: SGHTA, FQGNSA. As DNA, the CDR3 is TGTGCCAGCAGTTTAACAGGGGGAATCGCAGATACGCAGTATTTT. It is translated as CASSLTGGIADTQYF.

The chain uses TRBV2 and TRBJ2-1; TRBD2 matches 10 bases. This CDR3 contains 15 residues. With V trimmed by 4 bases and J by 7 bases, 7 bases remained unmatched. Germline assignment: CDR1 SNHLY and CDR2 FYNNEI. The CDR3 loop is CASSGLAGEPNEQFF. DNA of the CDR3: TGTGCCAGCAGTGGCCTAGCGGGAGAACCGAATGAGCAGTTCTTC.

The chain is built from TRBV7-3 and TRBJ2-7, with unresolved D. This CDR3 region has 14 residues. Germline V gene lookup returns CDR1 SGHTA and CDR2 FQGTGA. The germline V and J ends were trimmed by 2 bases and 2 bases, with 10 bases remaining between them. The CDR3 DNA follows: TGTGCCAGCAGCTTAGATGGCAGGCCCTACGAGCAGTACTTC. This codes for CASSLDGRPYEQYF.

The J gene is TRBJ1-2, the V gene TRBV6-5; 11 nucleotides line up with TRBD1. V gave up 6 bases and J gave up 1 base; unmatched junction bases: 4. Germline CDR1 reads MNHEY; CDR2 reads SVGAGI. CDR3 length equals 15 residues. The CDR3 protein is CASSPGTGGNYGYTF. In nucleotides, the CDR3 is TGTGCCAGCAGCCCAGGGACAGGGGGTAACTATGGCTACACCTTC.

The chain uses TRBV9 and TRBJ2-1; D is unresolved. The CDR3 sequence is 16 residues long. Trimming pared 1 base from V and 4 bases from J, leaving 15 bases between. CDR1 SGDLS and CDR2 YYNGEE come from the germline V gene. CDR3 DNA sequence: TGTGCCAGCAGCGTAACCAGCGCTCTAGGATACAATGAGCAGTTCTTC. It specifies CASSVTSALGYNEQFF.

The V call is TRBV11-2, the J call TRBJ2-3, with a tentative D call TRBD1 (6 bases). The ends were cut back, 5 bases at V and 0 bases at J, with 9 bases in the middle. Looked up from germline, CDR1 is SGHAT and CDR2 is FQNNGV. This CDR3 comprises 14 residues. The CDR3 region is CASSPQGSTDTQYF. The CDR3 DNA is TGTGCCAGCAGCCCGCAGGGGAGCACAGATACGCAGTATTTT.

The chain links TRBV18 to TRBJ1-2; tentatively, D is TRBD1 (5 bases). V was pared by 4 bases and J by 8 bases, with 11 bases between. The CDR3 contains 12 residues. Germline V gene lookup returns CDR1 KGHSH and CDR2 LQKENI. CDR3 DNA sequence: TGTGCCAGCTCACTATCCAGGGAGGGCTACACCTTC. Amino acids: CASSLSREGYTF.

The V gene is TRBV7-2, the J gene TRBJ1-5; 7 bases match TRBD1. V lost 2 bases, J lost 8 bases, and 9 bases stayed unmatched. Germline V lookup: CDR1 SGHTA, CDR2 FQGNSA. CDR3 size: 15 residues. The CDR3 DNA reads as TGTGCCAGCAGCTTATACGGGCAGGGGGGAGAGCCCCAGCATTTT. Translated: CASSLYGQGGEPQHF.

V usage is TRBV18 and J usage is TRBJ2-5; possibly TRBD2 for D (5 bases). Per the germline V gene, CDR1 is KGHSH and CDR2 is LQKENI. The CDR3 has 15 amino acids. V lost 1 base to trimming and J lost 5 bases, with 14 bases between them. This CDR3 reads CASSPRRNPGETQYF. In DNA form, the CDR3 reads TGTGCCAGCTCACCACGACGGAATCCGGGGGAGACCCAGTACTTC.

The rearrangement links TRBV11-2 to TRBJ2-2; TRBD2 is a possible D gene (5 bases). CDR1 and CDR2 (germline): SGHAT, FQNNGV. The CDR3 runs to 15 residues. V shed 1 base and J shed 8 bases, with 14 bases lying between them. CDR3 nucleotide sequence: TGTGCCAGCAGCTTAGGATGGTTCCGAGGGGGGGAGCTGTTTTTT. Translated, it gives CASSLGWFRGGELFF. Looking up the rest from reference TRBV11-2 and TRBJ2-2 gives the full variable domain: EAGVAQSPRYKIIEKRQSVAFWCNPISGHATLYWYQQILGQGPKLLIQFQNNGVVDDSQLPKDRFSAERLKGVDSTLKIQPAKLEDSAVYLCASSLGWFRGGELFFGEGSRLTVL.

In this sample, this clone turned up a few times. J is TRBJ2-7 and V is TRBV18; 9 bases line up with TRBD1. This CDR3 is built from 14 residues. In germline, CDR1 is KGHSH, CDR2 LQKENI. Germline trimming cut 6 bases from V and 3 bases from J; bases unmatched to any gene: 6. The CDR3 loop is CASSPTGGVYEQYF. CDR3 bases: TGTGCCAGCTCCCCAACAGGGGGCGTCTACGAGCAGTACTTC.

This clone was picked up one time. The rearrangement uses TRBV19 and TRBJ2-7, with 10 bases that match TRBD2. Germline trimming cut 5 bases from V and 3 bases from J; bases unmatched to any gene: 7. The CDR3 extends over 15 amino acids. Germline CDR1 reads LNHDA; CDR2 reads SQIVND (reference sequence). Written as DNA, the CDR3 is TGTGCCAGTAGTCCCGGGGGGACTAGCGACTACGAGCAGTACTTC. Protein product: CASSPGGTSDYEQYF.

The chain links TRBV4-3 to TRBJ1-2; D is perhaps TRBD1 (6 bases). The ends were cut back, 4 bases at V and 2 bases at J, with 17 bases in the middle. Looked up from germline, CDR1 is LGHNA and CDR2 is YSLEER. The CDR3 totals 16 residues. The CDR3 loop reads CASSRDGAGANYGYTF. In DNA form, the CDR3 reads TGCGCCAGCAGCCGAGACGGGGCAGGGGCCAACTATGGCTACACCTTC.

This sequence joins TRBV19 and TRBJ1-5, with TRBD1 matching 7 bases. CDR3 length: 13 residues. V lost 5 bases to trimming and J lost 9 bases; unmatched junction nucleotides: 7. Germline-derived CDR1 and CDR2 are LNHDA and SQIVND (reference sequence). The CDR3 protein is CASSEQGKRPQHF. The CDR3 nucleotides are TGTGCCAGTAGTGAACAGGGGAAGAGGCCCCAGCATTTT.

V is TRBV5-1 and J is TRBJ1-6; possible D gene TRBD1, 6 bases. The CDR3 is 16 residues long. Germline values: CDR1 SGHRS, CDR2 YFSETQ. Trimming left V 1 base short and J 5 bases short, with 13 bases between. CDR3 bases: TGCGCCAGCAGCTTGATGGGGGCGCGGGATAATTCACCCCTCCACTTT. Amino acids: CASSLMGARDNSPLHF.

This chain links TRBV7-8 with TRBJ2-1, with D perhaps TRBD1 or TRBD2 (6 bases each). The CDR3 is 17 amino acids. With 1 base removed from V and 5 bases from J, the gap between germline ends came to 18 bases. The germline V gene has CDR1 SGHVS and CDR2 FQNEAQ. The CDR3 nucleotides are TGTGCCAGCAGCTTAGGGGGGGCGTTCCGCGTAAACAATGAGCAGTTCTTC. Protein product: CASSLGGAFRVNNEQFF. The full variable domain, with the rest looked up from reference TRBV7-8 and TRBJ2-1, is GAGVSQSPRYKVAKRGQDVALRCDPISGHVSLFWYQQALGQGPEFLTYFQNEAQLDKSGLPSDRFFAERPEGSVSTLKIQRTQQEDSAVYLCASSLGGAFRVNNEQFFGPGTRLTVL.

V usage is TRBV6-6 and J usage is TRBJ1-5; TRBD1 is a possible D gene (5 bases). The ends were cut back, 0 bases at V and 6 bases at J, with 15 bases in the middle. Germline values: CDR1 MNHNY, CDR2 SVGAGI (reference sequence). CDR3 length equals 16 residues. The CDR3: CASSYSNQGRVQPQHF. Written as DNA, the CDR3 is TGTGCCAGCAGTTACTCGAACCAGGGAAGGGTTCAGCCCCAGCATTTT.